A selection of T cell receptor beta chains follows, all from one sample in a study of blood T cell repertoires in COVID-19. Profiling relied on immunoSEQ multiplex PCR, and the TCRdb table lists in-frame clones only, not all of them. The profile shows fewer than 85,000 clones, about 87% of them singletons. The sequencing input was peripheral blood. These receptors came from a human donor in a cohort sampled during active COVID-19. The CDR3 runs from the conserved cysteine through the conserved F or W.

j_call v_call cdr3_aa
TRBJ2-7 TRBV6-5 CASSSHYEQYF
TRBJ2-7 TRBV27 CASSKGTLYEQYF
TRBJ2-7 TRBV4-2 CASSQGVGSYEQYF
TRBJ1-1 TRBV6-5 CASRGTGHTEAFF
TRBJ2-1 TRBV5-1 CASSSEGQWSDEQFF
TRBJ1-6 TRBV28 CASSGGTGRNSPLHF
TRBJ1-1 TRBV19 CASSTARASQAFF
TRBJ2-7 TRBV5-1 CASSPGTGVSYEQYF
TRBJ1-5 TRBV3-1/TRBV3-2 CASSQTGSNQPQHF
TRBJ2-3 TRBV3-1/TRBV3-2 CASSQGGTTRTDTQYF
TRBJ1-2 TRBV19 CASSPGTGNYGYTF
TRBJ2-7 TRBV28 CASSFLSGAKSYEQYF
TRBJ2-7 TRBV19 CASSMKHRGHEQYF
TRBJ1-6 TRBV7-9 CASSLGGPPLHF
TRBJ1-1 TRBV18 CASSPRGGEAFF
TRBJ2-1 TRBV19 CASSMTSGGAGGRNEQFF
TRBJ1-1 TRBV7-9 CASSLVGMNTEAFF
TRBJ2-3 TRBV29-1 CSVGADSTDTQYF
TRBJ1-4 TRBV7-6 CASRGTGYEKLFF
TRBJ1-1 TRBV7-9 CASSFSRGANTEAFF
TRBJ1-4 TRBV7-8 CASSSREWEKLFF
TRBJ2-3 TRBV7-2 CASSLPPSGVTDTQYF
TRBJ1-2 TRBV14 CASSQTTGYYGYTF
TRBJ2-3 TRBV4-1 CASSQDPSLDTQYF
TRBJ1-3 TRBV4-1 CASSQDNTGRGGGNTIYF
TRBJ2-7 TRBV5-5 CASSLGVAGAGWVHEQYF
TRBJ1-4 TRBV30 CAWSAGTANEKLFF
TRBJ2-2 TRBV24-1 CATSLAGGTTGELFF
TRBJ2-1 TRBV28 CASSSARPGGIDEQFF
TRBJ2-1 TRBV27 CASSFLANNEQFF
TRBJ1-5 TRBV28 CASSDGHRPNQPQHF
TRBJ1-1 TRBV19 CASRGREYTEAFF
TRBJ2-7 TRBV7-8 CASSLGHPAEQYF
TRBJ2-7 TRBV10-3 CAISELTGTYEQYF
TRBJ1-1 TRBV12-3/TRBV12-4 CASSLSENTEAFF
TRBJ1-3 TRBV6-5 CASKSWESSGNTIYF
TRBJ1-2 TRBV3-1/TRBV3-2 CASSQQGLGGYTF
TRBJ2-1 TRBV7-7 CASSPTGDSYNEQFF
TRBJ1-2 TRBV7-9 CASSPGQIIYGYTF
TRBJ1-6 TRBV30 CAAGQYNSPLHF
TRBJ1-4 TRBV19 CASSIDRRTEGEKLFF
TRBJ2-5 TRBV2 CASSNGGREGETQYF
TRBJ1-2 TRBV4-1 CASSQDRQRNYGYTF
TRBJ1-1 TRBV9 CASSEGPGTEAFF
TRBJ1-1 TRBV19 CASSIGIEGTEAFF
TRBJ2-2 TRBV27 CASSFQGFLAGELFF